A single T cell receptor beta chain is shown here with its context. The specificity of this receptor is unknown. The input lacks base qualities; no much larger clone sits a single base away. The data are from a study of blood T cell repertoires in COVID-19 (dated by TCRdb to the early 2020s). About the full investigation: The collaborator samples originated in the United States, Italy and Spain and spanned the acute and convalescent phases of COVID-19. HLA class I and class II types, where available, came from metadata supplied by the sample provider rather than from assay-based typing. Deeply sampled blood TCRbeta repertoires from subjects exposed to, actively infected with, or recovered from COVID-19 were included in the dataset. The prospective study material was composed of cDNA or gDNA derived from T cells, B-cell-depleted T cells, or PBMCs. The repertoires were released in a freely available public database intended as a resource for research on the immune response to SARS-CoV-2. The sample metadata nearly always contained a de-identified subject ID, COVID-19 status, age in years and sex. The samples were drawn from two sources: the first 160 participants of the ongoing ImmuneRACE study, and approximately 1,300 subjects contributed by 6 global collaborators.

TCRbeta CDR3 regions were amplified from genomic DNA using the immunoSEQ Assay, a bias-controlled multiplex PCR. As for the authors' bioinformatics: The number of nucleated cells in each sample was estimated from the amplification of reference gene primers within the assay. To quantify the absolute abundance of each unique TCRbeta CDR3 rearrangement, sequence reads were collapsed and filtered. Productive Simpson clonality was computed per sample as the square root of Simpson's diversity index over productive rearrangements. TCRdb provides this immuneACCESS table in a form limited to in-frame rearrangements. Some clones are lacking; in checked studies, under half of them reflect an unresolved V gene, and why the rest are absent is not known. Clone size and the V and J calls come from that table; the DNA yielded D and trimming. The sample table records approximately 150,000 clones; 80% to 90% of these occur just once. The ten largest clones capture less than 4% of the sample.

Enrolling through a virtual design, the prospective study's participants ranged in age from roughly 18 to 100 years and lived across 24 United States geographic areas. Cohort assignment in the prospective study relied on participant-reported clinical history from a screening survey and a study questionnaire. Mobile phlebotomists in the prospective study collected whole blood, serum and a nasopharyngeal or oropharyngeal swab from every participant. Over a roughly 2-month period, participants in the prospective study had the option of providing additional blood draws and questionnaires. Blood samples from the prospective study were shipped frozen or at room temperature prior to DNA extraction. Study-wide findings and limitations: The amount of clinical and demographic metadata varied by source and participant and was provided uncurated.

The CDR3 sequence holds 15 residues, the cysteine and phenylalanine included. Left in the record is the CDR3 DNA by itself, 45 bases read in frame from the first base. In the germline V gene, CDR1 corresponds to MDHEN and CDR2 to SYDVKM. Unmatched junction bases come to 5, with V trimmed by 3 bases and J by 5 bases. The chain is made from TRBV28 and TRBJ2-7; the junction holds 12 bases that match TRBD1. Material for sequencing was PBMCs or T cells enriched from blood (not recorded which). This clonotype was sampled from a woman aged 50 to 65 with acute COVID-19. The bases are TGTGCCAGCAGTTTTTTGGGACAGGGGGCCCACGAGCAGTACTTC. Its protein reads: CASSFLGQGAHEQYF.